This T cell receptor beta chain comes out of a study of blood T cell repertoires in COVID-19. Study in general: T cells, B-cell-depleted T cells, or PBMCs provided the cDNA or gDNA that served as material.

Original analysis: Scientists estimated how many nucleated cells there were by amplifying reference gene primers. Only in-frame clones appear in the TCRdb table, and some are missing; sequencing was by immunoSEQ multiplex PCR. Clone size and the V and J calls come from that table; the DNA yielded D and trimming. The sample yields 100,000 to 120,000 clones, less than 85% seen once. Material: peripheral blood. The receptor was derived from a woman older than 75 with acute or convalescent COVID-19.

The CDR3 sequence: CASSISAGSNQPQHF. The CDR3 DNA reads as TGTGCCAGTAGTATATCGGCGGGAAGCAATCAGCCCCAGCATTTT. The V and J genes are TRBV19 and TRBJ1-5; no reliable D call. CDR1 LNHDA and CDR2 SQIVND come from the germline V gene (reference sequence). V was clipped by 2 bases and J by 1 base, with 9 bases between them. This CDR3 region has 15 residues.